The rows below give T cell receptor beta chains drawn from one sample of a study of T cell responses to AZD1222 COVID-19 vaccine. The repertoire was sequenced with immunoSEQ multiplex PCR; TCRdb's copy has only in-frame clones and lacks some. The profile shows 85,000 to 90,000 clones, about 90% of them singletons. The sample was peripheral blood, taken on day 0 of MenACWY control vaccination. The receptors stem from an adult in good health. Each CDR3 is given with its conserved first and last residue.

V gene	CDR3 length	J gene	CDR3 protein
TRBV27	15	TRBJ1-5	CASSARPFWGQPQHF
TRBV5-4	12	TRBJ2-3	CASSPGTDTQYF
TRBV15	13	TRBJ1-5	CATSKADNQPQHF
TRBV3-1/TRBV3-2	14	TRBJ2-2	CASSQGRTVGELFF
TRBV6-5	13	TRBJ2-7	CASRFDRGHEQYF
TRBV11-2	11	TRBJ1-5	CASGTDQPQHF
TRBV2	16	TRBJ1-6	CASSVNGRDYNSPLHF
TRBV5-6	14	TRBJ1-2	CASSASTGVYGYTF
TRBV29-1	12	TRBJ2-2	CSGGQGAGELFF
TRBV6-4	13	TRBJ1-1	CASKFSPNTEAFF
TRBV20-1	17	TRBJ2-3	CSASPGLAGASTDTQYF
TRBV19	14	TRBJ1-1	CASSRYDRDDEAFF
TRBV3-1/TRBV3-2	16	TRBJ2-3	CASSQDLAGGTDTQYF
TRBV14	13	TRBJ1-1	CASSARGNTEAFF
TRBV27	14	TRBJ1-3	CASSLAGGGNTIYF
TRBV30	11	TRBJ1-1	CAWSVRGNAFF
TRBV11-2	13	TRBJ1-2	CASSLADNYGYTF
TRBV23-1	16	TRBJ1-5	CASGDRGGFSNQPQHF
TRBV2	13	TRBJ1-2	CASSEGSAYGYTF
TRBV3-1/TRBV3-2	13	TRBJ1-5	CASSPPGNQPQHF
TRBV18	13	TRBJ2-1	CASSPGNNNEQFF
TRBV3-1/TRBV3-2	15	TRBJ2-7	CASSQARTVSYEQYF
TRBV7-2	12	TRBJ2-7	CASSLASGRQYF
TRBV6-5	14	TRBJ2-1	CASNQGENYNEQFF
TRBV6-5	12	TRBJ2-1	CATTTSGAQGFF
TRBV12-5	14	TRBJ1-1	CASGLVPEGTEAFF
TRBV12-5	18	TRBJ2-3	CASGLGGWGASGTDTQYF
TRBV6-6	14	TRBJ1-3	CASSYGSSGNTIYF
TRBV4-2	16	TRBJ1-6	CASSQEMSGGNSPLHF
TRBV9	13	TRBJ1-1	CASSVARGTEAFF
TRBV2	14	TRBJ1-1	CASSRSGAKTEAFF
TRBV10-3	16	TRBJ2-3	CAIRPSSGGGTDTQYF
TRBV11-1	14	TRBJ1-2	CASSGRTGHYGYTF
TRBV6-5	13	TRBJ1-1	CASRAGENTEAFF
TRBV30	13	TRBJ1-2	CAWSRDRGGGYTF